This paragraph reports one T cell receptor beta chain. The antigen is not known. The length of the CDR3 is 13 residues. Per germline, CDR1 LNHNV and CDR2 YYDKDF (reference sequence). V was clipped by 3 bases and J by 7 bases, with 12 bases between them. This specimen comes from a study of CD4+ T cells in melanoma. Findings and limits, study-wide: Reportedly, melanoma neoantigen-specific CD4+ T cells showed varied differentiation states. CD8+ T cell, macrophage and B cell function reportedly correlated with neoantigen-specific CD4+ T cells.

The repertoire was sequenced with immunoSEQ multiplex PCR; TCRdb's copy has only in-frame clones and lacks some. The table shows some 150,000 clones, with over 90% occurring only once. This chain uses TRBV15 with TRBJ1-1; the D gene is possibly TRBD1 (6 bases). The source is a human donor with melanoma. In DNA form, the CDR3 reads TGTGCCACCAGCAGGTACAGGGAAGGTGAAGCTTTCTTT. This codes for CATSRYREGEAFF.